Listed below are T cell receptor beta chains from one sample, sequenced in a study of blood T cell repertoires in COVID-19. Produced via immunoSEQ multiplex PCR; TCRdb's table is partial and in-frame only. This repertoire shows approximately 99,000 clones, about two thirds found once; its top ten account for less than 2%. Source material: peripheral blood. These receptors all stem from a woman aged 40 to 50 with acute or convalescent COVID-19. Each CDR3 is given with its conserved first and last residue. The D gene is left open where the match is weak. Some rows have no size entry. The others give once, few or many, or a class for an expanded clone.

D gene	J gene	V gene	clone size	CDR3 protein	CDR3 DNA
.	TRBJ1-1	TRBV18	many	CASSIMRDTEAFF	TGTGCCAGCTCTATAATGAGGGACACTGAAGCTTTCTTT
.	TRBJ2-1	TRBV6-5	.	CASSYRGYNEQFF	TGTGCCAGCAGTTACAGGGGGTACAATGAGCAGTTCTTC
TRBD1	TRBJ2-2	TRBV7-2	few	CASSRTGGTGELFF	TGTGCCAGCAGCCGCACAGGGGGCACCGGGGAGCTGTTTTTT
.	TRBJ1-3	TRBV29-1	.	CSVGVSGNTIYF	TGCAGCGTTGGCGTCTCTGGAAACACCATATATTTT
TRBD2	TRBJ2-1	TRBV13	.	CASSLVPAGAAYDEQFF	TGTGCCAGCAGCTTAGTGCCAGCGGGGGCCGCCTACGATGAGCAGTTCTTC
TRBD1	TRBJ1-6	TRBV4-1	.	CASSQATIGGGFVNSPLHF	TGCGCCAGCAGCCAAGCCACGATAGGGGGCGGCTTCGTTAATTCACCCCTCCACTTT
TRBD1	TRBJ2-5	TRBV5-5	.	CASSRTGKETQYF	TGTGCCAGCAGTCGGACAGGGAAAGAGACCCAGTACTTC
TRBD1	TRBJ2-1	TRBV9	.	CASSTGQGSYNEQFF	TGTGCCAGCAGCACGGGACAGGGGAGTTACAATGAGCAGTTCTTC
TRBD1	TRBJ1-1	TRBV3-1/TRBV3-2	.	CASSQEIGQGKAFF	TGTGCCAGCAGCCAAGAAATAGGACAGGGTAAAGCTTTCTTT
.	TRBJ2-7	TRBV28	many	CASRTEPYEQYF	TGTGCCAGCAGGACGGAGCCCTACGAGCAGTACTTC
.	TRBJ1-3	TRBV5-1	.	CASSSTGNSGNTIYF	TGCGCCAGCAGCAGTACAGGAAACTCTGGAAACACCATATATTTT
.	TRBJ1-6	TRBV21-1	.	CASSKDPGTNSPLHF	TGTGCCAGCAGCAAAGACCCAGGGACAAATTCACCCCTCCACTTT
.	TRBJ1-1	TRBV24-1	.	CATSDSAVNTEAFF	TGTGCCACCAGTGATTCGGCGGTAAACACTGAAGCTTTCTTT
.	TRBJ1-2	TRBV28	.	CASSPRGYGYTF	TGTGCCAGCAGTCCAAGGGGCTATGGCTACACCTTC
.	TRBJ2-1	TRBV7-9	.	CASSLNGGATEQFF	TGTGCCAGCAGCTTAAATGGGGGGGCTACTGAGCAGTTCTTC
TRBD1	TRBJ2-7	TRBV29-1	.	CSVDKTGGQSYEQYF	TGCAGCGTCGATAAAACAGGGGGCCAGTCCTACGAGCAGTACTTC
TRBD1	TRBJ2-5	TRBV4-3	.	CASSRDRGLETQYF	TGCGCCAGCTCCCGGGACAGGGGGCTAGAGACCCAGTACTTC
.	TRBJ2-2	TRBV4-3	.	CASSQVQPSTGELFF	TGCGCCAGCAGCCAAGTTCAGCCTAGCACCGGGGAGCTGTTTTTT
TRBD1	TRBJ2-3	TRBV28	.	CASSPGQASTDTQYF	TGTGCCAGCTCCCCGGGACAGGCAAGCACAGATACGCAGTATTTT
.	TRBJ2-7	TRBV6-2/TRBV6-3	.	CASSYSTVSPEQYF	TGTGCCAGCAGTTACTCTACGGTTTCCCCCGAGCAGTACTTC
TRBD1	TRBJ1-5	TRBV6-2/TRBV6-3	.	CASSYEMGTAPSQPQHF	TGTGCCAGCAGTTACGAGATGGGGACAGCCCCCTCCCAGCCCCAGCATTTT
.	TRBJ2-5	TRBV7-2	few	CASSLGLKGGETQYF	TGTGCCAGCAGCTTAGGCCTAAAAGGGGGAGAGACCCAGTACTTC
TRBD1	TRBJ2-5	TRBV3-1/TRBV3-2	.	CASSQGKGAGETQYF	TGTGCCAGCAGCCAAGGAAAGGGGGCGGGAGAGACCCAGTACTTC
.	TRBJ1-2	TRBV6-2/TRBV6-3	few	CASSYLYGYTF	TGTGCCAGCAGTTACCTCTATGGCTACACCTTC
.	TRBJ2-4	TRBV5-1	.	CASSLGGENIQYF	TGCGCCAGCAGCTTGGGGGGAGAAAACATTCAGTACTTC
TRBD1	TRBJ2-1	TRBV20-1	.	CSASRSDRVGNEQFF	TGCAGTGCTAGTCGATCAGACAGGGTGGGCAATGAGCAGTTCTTC
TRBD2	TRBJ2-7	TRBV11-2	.	CASSSSSGGTSGGQYF	TGTGCCAGCAGCTCGTCGAGCGGGGGGACCTCAGGAGGGCAGTACTTC
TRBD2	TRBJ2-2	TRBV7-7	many	CASSLSGGTNTGELFF	TGTGCCAGCAGTCTTAGCGGGGGGACAAACACCGGGGAGCTGTTTTTT
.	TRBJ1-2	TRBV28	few	CASRSGQTKNYGYTF	TGTGCCAGCAGGTCAGGCCAGACAAAGAACTATGGCTACACCTTC
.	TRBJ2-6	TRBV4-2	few	CASSQEFRRGQGGANVLTF	TGTGCCAGCAGCCAAGAATTTCGGAGGGGGCAAGGTGGGGCCAACGTCCTGACTTTC
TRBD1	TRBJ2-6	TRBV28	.	CASSLPPGQIGANVLTF	TGTGCCAGCAGTTTACCGCCGGGACAGATCGGGGCCAACGTCCTGACTTTC
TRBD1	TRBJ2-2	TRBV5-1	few	CASSLQGWDTGELFF	TGCGCCAGCAGCTTACAGGGGTGGGACACCGGGGAGCTGTTTTTT
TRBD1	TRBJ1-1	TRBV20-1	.	CSANDREKGMNTEAFF	TGCAGTGCTAATGACAGGGAAAAAGGTATGAACACTGAAGCTTTCTTT
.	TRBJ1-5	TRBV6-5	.	CATEQGRGNQPQHF	TGTGCCACCGAACAGGGTAGAGGCAATCAGCCCCAGCATTTT
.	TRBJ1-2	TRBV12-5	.	CASGLGGGGSGYTF	TGTGCTAGTGGTTTGGGAGGGGGGGGGTCTGGCTACACCTTC
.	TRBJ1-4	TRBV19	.	CASSPNSGTTNEKLFF	TGTGCCAGTAGTCCCAATTCCGGGACAACTAATGAAAAACTGTTTTTT
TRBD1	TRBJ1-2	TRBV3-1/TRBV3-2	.	CASSSDRVGGYTF	TGTGCCAGCAGCTCCGACAGGGTGGGAGGCTACACCTTC
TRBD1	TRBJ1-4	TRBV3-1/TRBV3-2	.	CASSQVTGDRDEKLFF	TGTGCCAGCAGCCAAGTCACTGGGGACAGAGATGAAAAACTGTTTTTT
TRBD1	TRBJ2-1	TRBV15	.	CATSRGDRGNEQFF	TGTGCCACCAGCAGAGGGGACAGGGGCAATGAGCAGTTCTTC
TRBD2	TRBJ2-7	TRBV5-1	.	CASSSTSGPYEQYF	TGCGCCAGCAGCTCAACTAGCGGCCCCTACGAGCAGTACTTC
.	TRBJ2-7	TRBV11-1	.	CASSLVGYEQYF	TGTGCCAGCAGCTTAGTCGGCTACGAGCAGTACTTC
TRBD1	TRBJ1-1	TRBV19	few	CASSTTGGGTEAFF	TGTGCCAGTAGTACGACAGGGGGCGGAACTGAAGCTTTCTTT